This T cell receptor beta chain originates from a study of T-cell reconstitution after alpha-beta-depleted transplantation in children. For TCRbeta, the library was prepared with unique molecular identifiers. Each CDR3 protein gets one entry after TCRdb re-called the PCR reads with MiXCR. The repertoire holds hundreds of thousands of distinct CDR3 sequences, with roughly a quarter as singletons. This clonotype was counted between two and nine times. Antigen specificity is unknown. Study observations and caveats: Where alpha-beta T cells came from about two months after transplant was reportedly several hundred expanded graft clones. Surviving recipient cells, namely T cells and thymic progenitors, were the source of high day-60 TCRbeta diversity in some patients. When one year had passed after transplant, most T-cell counts and diversity came from newly produced T cells.

The CDR3 has 15 residues. The V segment lost 6 bases and the J segment 2 bases; nucleotides outside the gene matches: 8. Germline-derived CDR1 and CDR2 are MNHEY and SMNVEV (reference sequence). The input for sequencing was PBMCs, mostly from graft donor cells, taken 360 days after TCRalphabeta/CD19-depleted stem cell transplant. The gene calls are TRBV27 and TRBJ2-3; 7 bases align to TRBD2. The sequence was obtained from a female patient aged 2-9 years who had a stem cell transplant for congenital amegakaryocytic thrombocytopenia, so the T cells may come from the graft donor. The CDR3 loop is CASRLLAEHTDTQYF. CDR3 nucleotide sequence: TGTGCCAGCAGACTGCTAGCGGAGCACACAGATACGCAGTATTTT.